This T cell receptor beta chain was retrieved from a study of shared clonotypes between healthy human individuals. Across the whole study: Samples came from a couple of female and a few male donors aged 18 to 49.

In germline, CDR1 is SGHVS, CDR2 FQNEAQ. This CDR3 has 15 amino acids. V gave up 3 bases and J gave up 3 bases, with 15 bases separating them. TCRdb's copy holds only in-frame clones and misses some; the assay was immunoSEQ multiplex PCR. This sample has about 1,800,000 clones, with just under 95% found just once. About this clone: What it recognizes is unknown.

Selected positively for CCR7 and CD45RO-negative, naive CD8 cells excluded terminally differentiated effector memory CD45RA+ cells. Whole-study findings and limits: Across a handful of donors, naive CD4 shared 4.5% to 6%, naive CD8 more than 3%, memory CD4 2% to 2.5%, memory CD8 roughly 0.37%. A limitation of the genetic and exposure-history diversity represented arose from few donors.

The chain is built from TRBV7-8 and TRBJ2-7, with D hard to call. The origin of this receptor is a man between 18 and 35 years old in good health. Sequenced input: naive CD8+ T cells sorted from blood. The CDR3 spells CASSFRNIYGYEQYF. Here the CDR3 DNA reads TGTGCCAGCAGCTTCCGCAACATTTACGGCTACGAGCAGTACTTC.